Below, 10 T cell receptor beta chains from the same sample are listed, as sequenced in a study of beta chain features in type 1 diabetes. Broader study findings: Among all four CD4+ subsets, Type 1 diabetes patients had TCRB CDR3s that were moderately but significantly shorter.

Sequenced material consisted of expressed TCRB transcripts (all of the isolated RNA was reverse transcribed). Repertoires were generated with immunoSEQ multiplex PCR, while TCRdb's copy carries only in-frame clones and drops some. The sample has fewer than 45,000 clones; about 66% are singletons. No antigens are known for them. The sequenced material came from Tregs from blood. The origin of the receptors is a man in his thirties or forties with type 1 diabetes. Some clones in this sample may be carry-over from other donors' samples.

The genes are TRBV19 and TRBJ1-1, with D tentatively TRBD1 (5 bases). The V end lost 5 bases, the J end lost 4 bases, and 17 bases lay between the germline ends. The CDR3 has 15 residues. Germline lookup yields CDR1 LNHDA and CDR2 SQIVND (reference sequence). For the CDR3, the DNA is TGTGCCAGTAGTCCCTTGGGCAGGGCCCTCACTGAAGCTTTCTTT. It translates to CASSPLGRALTEAFF. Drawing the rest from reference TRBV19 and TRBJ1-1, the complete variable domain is DGGITQSPKYLFRKEGQNVTLSCEQNLNHDAMYWYRQDPGQGLRLIYYSQIVNDFQKGDIAEGYSVSREKKESFPLTVTSAQKNPTAFYLCASSPLGRALTEAFFGQGTRLTVV.

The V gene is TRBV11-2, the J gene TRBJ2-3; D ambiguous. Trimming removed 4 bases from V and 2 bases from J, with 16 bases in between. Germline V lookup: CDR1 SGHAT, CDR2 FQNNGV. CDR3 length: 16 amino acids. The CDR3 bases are TGTGCCAGCAGCTGGTCCGCCACGGGTTACACAGATACGCAGTATTTT. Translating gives CASSWSATGYTDTQYF.

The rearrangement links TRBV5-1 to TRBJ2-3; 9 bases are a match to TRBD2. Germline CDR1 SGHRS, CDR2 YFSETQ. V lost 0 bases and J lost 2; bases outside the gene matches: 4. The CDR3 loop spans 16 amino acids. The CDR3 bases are TGCGCCAGCAGCTTGGTGCTAGCGGGGTTCACAGATACGCAGTATTTT. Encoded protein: CASSLVLAGFTDTQYF.

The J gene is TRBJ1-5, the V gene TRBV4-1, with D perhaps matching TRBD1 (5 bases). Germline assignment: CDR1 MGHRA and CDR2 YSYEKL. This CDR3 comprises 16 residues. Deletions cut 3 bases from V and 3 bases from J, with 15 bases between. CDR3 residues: CASSQWGKGTNQPQHF. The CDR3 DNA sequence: TGCGCCAGCAGCCAGTGGGGCAAGGGAACCAATCAGCCCCAGCATTTT.

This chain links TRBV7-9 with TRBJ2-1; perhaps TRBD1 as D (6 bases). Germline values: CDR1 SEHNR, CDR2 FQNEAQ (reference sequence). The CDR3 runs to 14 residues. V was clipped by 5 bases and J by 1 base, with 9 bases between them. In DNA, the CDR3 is TGTGCCAGCAGCCGGGACACGTCCTACAATGAGCAGTTCTTC. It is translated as CASSRDTSYNEQFF.

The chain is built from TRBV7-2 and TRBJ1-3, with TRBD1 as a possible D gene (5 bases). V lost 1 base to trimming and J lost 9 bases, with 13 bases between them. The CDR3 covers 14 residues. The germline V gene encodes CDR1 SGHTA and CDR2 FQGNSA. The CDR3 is CASSLGAGPGTIYF. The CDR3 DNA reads TGTGCCAGCAGCTTAGGGGCAGGGCCTGGCACCATATATTTT.

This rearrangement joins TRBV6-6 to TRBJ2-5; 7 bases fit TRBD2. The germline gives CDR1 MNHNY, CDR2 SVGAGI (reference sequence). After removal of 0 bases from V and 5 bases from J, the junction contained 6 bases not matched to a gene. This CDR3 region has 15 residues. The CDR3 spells CASSYSRQGGETQYF. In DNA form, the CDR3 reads TGTGCCAGCAGTTACTCGCGGCAGGGAGGGGAGACCCAGTACTTC.

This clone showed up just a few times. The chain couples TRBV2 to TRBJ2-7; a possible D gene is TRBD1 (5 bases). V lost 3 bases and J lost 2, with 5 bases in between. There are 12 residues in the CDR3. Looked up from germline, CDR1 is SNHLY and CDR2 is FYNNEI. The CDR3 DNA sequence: TGTGCCAGCAGTGAGACAGCCTACGAGCAGTACTTC. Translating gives CASSETAYEQYF.

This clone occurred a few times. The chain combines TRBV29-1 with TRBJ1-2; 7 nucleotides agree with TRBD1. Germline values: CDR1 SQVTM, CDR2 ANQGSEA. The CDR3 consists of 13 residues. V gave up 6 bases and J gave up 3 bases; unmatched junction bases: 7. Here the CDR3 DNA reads TGCAGCGTCCCGCACAGGGGCGACTATGGCTACACCTTC. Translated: CSVPHRGDYGYTF.

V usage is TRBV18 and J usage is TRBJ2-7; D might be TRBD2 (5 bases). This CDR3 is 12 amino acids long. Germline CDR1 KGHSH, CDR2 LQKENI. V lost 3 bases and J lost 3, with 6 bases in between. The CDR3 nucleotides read TGTGCCAGCTCACCCCGGGACTACGAGCAGTACTTC. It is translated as CASSPRDYEQYF.